The entry that follows covers one T cell receptor (beta chain) sequence. Generated by immunoSEQ multiplex PCR, the TCRdb table keeps only in-frame clones and is missing some. The repertoire holds 500,000 to 550,000 clones, approximately 95% seen once, with about 0.068% in the top ten. V shed 8 bases and J shed 1 base, with 11 bases lying between them. Germline CDR1 is SNHLY and CDR2 is FYNNEI. The CDR3 has 13 amino acids. This record belongs to a study of shared clonotypes between healthy human individuals. The clonotype comes from a woman in her 30s in good health. Sequenced input: naive CD4+ T cells sorted from blood. Noted subset: CD45RA+ positively selected. The J gene is TRBJ2-5, the V gene TRBV2; weak D call: TRBD1 (5 bases). The CDR3 region is CASHEDSQETQYF. CDR3 coding DNA: TGTGCCAGCCATGAAGACAGCCAAGAGACCCAGTACTTC.